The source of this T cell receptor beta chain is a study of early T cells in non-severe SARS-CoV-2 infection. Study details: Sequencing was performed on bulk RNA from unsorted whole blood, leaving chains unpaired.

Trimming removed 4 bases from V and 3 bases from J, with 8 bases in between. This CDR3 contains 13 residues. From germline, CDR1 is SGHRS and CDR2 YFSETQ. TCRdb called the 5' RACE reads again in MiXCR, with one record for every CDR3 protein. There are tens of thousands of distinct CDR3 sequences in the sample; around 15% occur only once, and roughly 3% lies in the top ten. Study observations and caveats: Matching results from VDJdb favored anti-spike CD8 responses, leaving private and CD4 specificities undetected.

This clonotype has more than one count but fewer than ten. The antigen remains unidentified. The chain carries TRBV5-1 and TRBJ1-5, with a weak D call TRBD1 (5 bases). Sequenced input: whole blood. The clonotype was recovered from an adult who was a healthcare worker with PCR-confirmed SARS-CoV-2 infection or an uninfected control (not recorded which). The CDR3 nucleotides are TGCGCCAGCAGCACAGGTCCCAATCAGCCCCAGCATTTT. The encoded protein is CASSTGPNQPQHF.